The T cell receptor beta chain under discussion was sequenced for a study of blood T cell repertoires in COVID-19. Study information: The United States, Italy and Spain supplied acute and convalescent COVID-19 samples. T cells, B-cell-depleted T cells, or PBMCs provided the cDNA or gDNA that served as material.

Individuals aged 18 to 89 years were recruited from fewer than 25 US areas. In the original analysis: Reference gene primer amplification in the assay estimated nucleated cell counts. Measured with immunoSEQ multiplex PCR; TCRdb has only the in-frame clones, and not every one. Clone size and the V and J calls come from that table; the DNA yielded D and trimming. The table has fewer than 350,000 clones, just over 90% seen once. This CDR3 is 16 amino acids long. V was clipped by 4 bases and J by 5 bases; unmatched bases: 7. Germline values: CDR1 LNHDA, CDR2 SQIVND (reference sequence). The sequenced sample was PBMCs or T cells enriched from blood (not recorded which). J is TRBJ2-5 and V is TRBV19; 13 nucleotides align to TRBD2. The TCR was taken from a middle-aged woman with acute COVID-19. This chain's CDR3 is CASSTGLAGVGETQYF. CDR3 in DNA: TGTGCCAGTAGTACCGGACTAGCGGGAGTAGGGGAGACCCAGTACTTC.